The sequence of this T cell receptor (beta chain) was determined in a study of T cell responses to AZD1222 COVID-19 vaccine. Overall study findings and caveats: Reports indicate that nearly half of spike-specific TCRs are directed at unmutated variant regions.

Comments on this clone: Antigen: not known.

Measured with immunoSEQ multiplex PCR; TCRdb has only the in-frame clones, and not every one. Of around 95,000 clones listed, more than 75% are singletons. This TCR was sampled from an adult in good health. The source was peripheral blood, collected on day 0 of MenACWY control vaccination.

The CDR3 here is CASSQTGTMNTEAFF. CDR3 coding DNA: TGTGCCAGCAGCCAAACCGGGACAATGAACACTGAAGCTTTCTTT. The rearrangement uses TRBV4-2 and TRBJ1-1, with D perhaps TRBD1 (6 bases). Germline V CDR1 and CDR2: LGHNA, YNFKEQ. The CDR3 spans 15 residues. The V gene lost 2 bases and the J gene lost 0 bases, with 10 bases spanning the gap.